These 20 T cell receptor beta chains share one sample of origin, sequenced in a study of T cells in Graves' hyperthyroidism and ophthalmopathy (dated by TCRdb to 2018 to 2020). Libraries were built with multiplex PCR. Sequencing used an Illumina HiSeq 2000. Amplification of TCR beta CDR3 regions was carried out from RNA transcripts. A first-round RT-PCR of the TCR CDR3 used the HTBI primer set with the Qiagen OneStep RT-PCR kit. Using fastp at Q25 and MiXCR, TCRdb reprocessed the public reads and kept productive beta chains. Rows are unified per CDR3 protein, each entry keeping the most common DNA and genes. This sample is represented by fewer than 650,000 distinct CDR3 sequences; approximately 15% of them were singletons. The ten top clones hold roughly 7.1% of the sample. The sample was blood. The receptors originated from a woman under 30 with Graves' ophthalmopathy.

This clonotype was counted only a few times. The CDR3 does not end in the conserved phenylalanine or tryptophan, so this is likely a read error. The J gene is TRBJ2-1, the V gene TRBV27; D might be TRBD2 (6 bases). CDR1 MNHEY and CDR2 SMNVEV come from the germline V gene (reference sequence). Between the trimmed V and J ends, which lost 5 bases and 8 bases, there was a span of 13 bases. The CDR3 extends over 13 amino acids. The CDR3 loop reads CASSQMWGDEQFL. In DNA form, the CDR3 reads TGTGCCAGCAGTCAGATGTGGGGGGATGAGCAGTTCCTC.

This clonotype was seen repeatedly, ten times or more. The chain carries TRBV4-1 and TRBJ1-1; the D gene is possibly TRBD1 (6 bases). The CDR3 contains 15 residues. CDR1 and CDR2 (germline): MGHRA, YSYEKL. V gave up 6 bases and J gave up 1 base, with 15 bases separating them. DNA for the CDR3: TGCGCCAGCAGTCAAACCACGGACAGGAACACTGAAGCTTTCTTT. Amino acid sequence: CASSQTTDRNTEAFF.

This clonotype came up many times. The chain employs TRBV5-6 and TRBJ2-5; maybe TRBD2 (5 bases). Trimming pared 0 bases from V and 5 bases from J, leaving 11 bases between. CDR3 length equals 14 residues. Looked up from germline, CDR1 is SGHDT and CDR2 is YYEEEE. This CDR3 reads CASSLGPTGETQYF. The CDR3 DNA is TGTGCCAGCAGCTTGGGCCCCACGGGGGAGACCCAGTACTTC.

The chain joins TRBV20-1 to TRBJ2-3; 9 positions match TRBD1. The CDR3 runs 15 residues. The V and J ends lost 0 bases and 3 bases, in that order; junction bases with no gene match: 4. CDR1 is DFQATT and CDR2 is SNEGSKA in the germline V gene (reference sequence). Here the CDR3 DNA reads TGCAGTGCTAGAGAGGGGACAGGGTATACAGATACGCAGTATTTT. Amino acid sequence: CSAREGTGYTDTQYF.

There are many counts of this clonotype. The rearrangement uses TRBV30 and TRBJ2-2, with 11 positions matching TRBD2. Germline CDR1 GTSNPN, CDR2 SVGIG (reference sequence). J lost 3 bases, V lost 8 bases, and 8 bases had no gene match. CDR3 length: 15 residues. CDR3 sequence reads: CARSLAGAYTGELFF. CDR3 DNA: TGTGCCCGATCACTAGCGGGAGCGTACACCGGGGAGCTGTTTTTT.

Only a few counts were recorded for this clonotype. Being one base from a much bigger clone, this may be a read error. This chain links TRBV7-9 with TRBJ1-2; 8 bases match TRBD1. This CDR3 has 15 residues. The germline CDR1 and CDR2 sequences are SEHNR and FQNEAQ (reference sequence). In nucleotides, the CDR3 is TGTGCCAGCGGCTTATCGACAGGGGCAAGCTATGGCTACACCTTC. Translation gives CASGLSTGASYGYTF.

V gene TRBV19 combines with J gene TRBJ2-1; the match to TRBD2 covers 9 bases. Unmatched junction bases numbered 10, after V lost 3 bases and J lost 10 bases. Germline CDR1 reads LNHDA; CDR2 reads SQIVND (reference sequence). The CDR3 contains 15 residues. In DNA form, the CDR3 reads TGTGCCAGTAGTATTAGGCTAGCGGGAACTGGCGAGCAGTTCTTC. This encodes CASSIRLAGTGEQFF.

V is TRBV6-5 and J is TRBJ2-7, with 11 nucleotides matching TRBD2. Unmatched junction bases numbered 9, after V lost 1 base and J lost 4 bases. Germline lookup yields CDR1 MNHEY and CDR2 SVGAGI. The CDR3 has 17 residues. Here the CDR3 reads CASSYLTPSGRLYEQYF. The CDR3, as DNA: TGTGCCAGCAGTTACTTAACACCTAGCGGGAGGCTTTACGAGCAGTACTTC.

This clonotype was counted a few times. The CDR3 here is CASSSVPNYGYTF. As DNA, the CDR3 is TGCGCCAGCAGCTCGGTCCCGAACTATGGCTACACCTTC. The chain is built from TRBV5-1 and TRBJ1-2; the D is unclear. This CDR3 spans 13 amino acids. Trimming removed 3 bases at V and 2 bases at J, with 8 bases between. Germline V CDR1 and CDR2: SGHRS, YFSETQ.

This clonotype has a count of ten or more. V gene TRBV6-2 or TRBV6-3 combines with J gene TRBJ2-1; maybe TRBD2 (6 bases). Germline lookup yields CDR1 MNHEY and CDR2 SVGEGT. Trimming took 4 bases from V and 7 from J, leaving 17 bases between them. The CDR3 has 15 amino acids. This chain's CDR3 is CASSFVEEGLNEQFF. CDR3 sequence (DNA): TGTGCCAGCAGTTTCGTGGAGGAGGGCCTGAATGAGCAGTTCTTC.

This clonotype was counted ten times or more. This chain links TRBV6-2 or TRBV6-3 with TRBJ2-6, with a weak D call TRBD2 (7 bases). Germline assignment: CDR1 MNHEY and CDR2 SVGEGT. Trimming took off 2 bases at V and 4 bases at J, with 18 bases between the two ends. CDR3 size: 18 residues. The CDR3: CASSYVRGRSLGANVLTF. The DNA for the CDR3 is TGTGCCAGCAGTTACGTGCGGGGGCGCAGTTTGGGGGCCAACGTCCTGACTTTC.

This clonotype has at least ten counts. CDR3 nucleotides: TGTGCCAGCGCATATGGGACTAGCTTCGATGAGCAGTTCTTC. Translated, it gives CASAYGTSFDEQFF. The J gene is TRBJ2-1, the V gene TRBV6-1; 9 bases line up with TRBD2. V was clipped by 8 bases and J by 8 bases; unmatched bases: 10. The germline gives CDR1 MNHNS, CDR2 SASEGT. The CDR3 spans 14 residues.

In its sample, this clonotype was seen many times. The chain couples TRBV6-2 or TRBV6-3 to TRBJ2-3; 9 positions agree with TRBD2. This CDR3 region has 15 residues. CDR1 is MNHEY, CDR2 SVGEGT, per germline. V lost 10 bases and J lost 5; bases outside the gene matches: 13. The CDR3 protein is CATLRRASGIDTQYF. CDR3 bases: TGTGCCACCCTACGGAGGGCTAGCGGGATAGATACGCAGTATTTT.

This clonotype has a handful of counts. This rearrangement joins TRBV9 to TRBJ2-1; weak D call: TRBD2 (5 bases). The CDR3 covers 14 residues. Germline values: CDR1 SGDLS, CDR2 YYNGEE. V was trimmed by 3 bases and J by 10 bases, leaving 17 bases between them. CDR3 DNA sequence: TGTGCCAGCAGCGCCGGTCGGGGATCGGGCGAGCAGTTCTTC. Its protein product is CASSAGRGSGEQFF.

This clonotype has ten or more counts. The chain links TRBV27 to TRBJ2-7; 12 nucleotides line up with TRBD2. The CDR3 covers 17 residues. J lost 3 bases, V lost 6 bases, and 12 bases had no gene match. Germline V lookup: CDR1 MNHEY, CDR2 SMNVEV (reference sequence). CDR3 region: CASRWLAGGDVNYEQYF. The CDR3 region has the DNA TGTGCCAGCAGGTGGCTAGCGGGGGGGGATGTTAACTACGAGCAGTACTTC.

This clonotype has a count of ten or more. The chain is built from TRBV11-2 and TRBJ2-5; 10 bases map to TRBD2. CDR1 and CDR2 (germline): SGHAT, FQNNGV. The V segment lost 5 bases and the J segment 1 base; nucleotides outside the gene matches: 4. The length of the CDR3 is 15 residues. This chain's CDR3 is CASSPAGGSQETQYF. CDR3 sequence (DNA): TGTGCCAGCAGCCCAGCGGGGGGGAGCCAAGAGACCCAGTACTTC. The complete variable domain, with remaining parts taken from reference TRBV11-2 and TRBJ2-5, reads EAGVAQSPRYKIIEKRQSVAFWCNPISGHATLYWYQQILGQGPKLLIQFQNNGVVDDSQLPKDRFSAERLKGVDSTLKIQPAKLEDSAVYLCASSPAGGSQETQYFGPGTRLLVL.

In this sample, this clonotype turned up many times. The rearrangement joins TRBV6-5 to TRBJ1-2; the D gene is possibly TRBD1 (6 bases). V gave up 2 bases and J gave up 2 bases, with 6 bases separating them. This CDR3 contains 13 residues. Germline CDR1 MNHEY, CDR2 SVGAGI. Here the CDR3 reads CASSYQGNYGYTF. CDR3 DNA sequence: TGTGCCAGCAGTTACCAGGGGAACTATGGCTACACCTTC.

V usage is TRBV7-9 and J usage is TRBJ1-2; 8 bases map to TRBD1. Looked up from germline, CDR1 is SEHNR and CDR2 is FQNEAQ (reference sequence). J was trimmed by 7 bases and V by 1 base; bases with no gene match: 5. The CDR3 runs 14 residues. This CDR3 is CASSLGTGSGGYTF. The CDR3 DNA is TGTGCCAGCAGCTTAGGGACAGGGAGCGGTGGCTACACCTTC.

This clonotype was observed at least ten times. V is TRBV20-1 and J is TRBJ2-7, with TRBD2 as a possible D gene (6 bases). Deletions cut 3 bases from V and 3 bases from J, with 18 bases between. CDR1 is DFQATT and CDR2 is SNEGSKA in the germline V gene (reference sequence). The CDR3 contains 15 residues. The CDR3 DNA is TGCAGTGCTAGGACTGGCGGGGCCTTATTCTACGAGCAGTACTTC. Amino acids: CSARTGGALFYEQYF.

At least ten counts were recorded for this clonotype. V is TRBV30 and J is TRBJ1-1; D is perhaps TRBD1 (6 bases). The germline gives CDR1 GTSNPN, CDR2 SVGIG (reference sequence). This CDR3 has 15 amino acids. Trimming cost V 4 bases and J 3 bases, with 18 bases left between them. The CDR3 sequence: CAWTLEGGWYTEAFF. CDR3 bases: TGTGCCTGGACCCTTGAAGGGGGGTGGTACACTGAAGCTTTCTTT.